This TCR beta chain was documented in a study of regulatory T cells in long-lasting Graves disease. Overall study findings and caveats: Analyses excluded thyroid tissue, covering peripheral blood alone.

Specified time point: newly diagnosed GD, antithyroid drugs for less than 3 months. PBMC RNA served as the TCR library source. Building the TCR beta libraries relied on iRepertoire HTBI primers, and CDR3 regions underwent Arm-PCR. TCRdb re-called the multiplex PCR reads with MiXCR, one entry per CDR3 protein. The top ten hold about 20% of the sample, which has around 400,000 distinct CDR3 sequences, 15% to 19% seen once. CDR3 length: 14 amino acids. The trim removed 6 bases at V and 6 bases at J, leaving 9 bases unmatched. This clonotype was recorded many times. Its specificity is not known. This chain joins TRBV12-3 or TRBV12-4 and TRBJ2-7; TRBD2 aligns across 9 bases. The TCR comes from a female donor with Graves disease. The source was peripheral blood mononuclear cells (PBMCs), collected at new diagnosis, from a patient treated with antithyroid drugs. The CDR3 region has the DNA TGTGCCAGCAGCCCTGGGACTAGCCCTACCGAGCAGTACTTC. This codes for CASSPGTSPTEQYF.